The 26 T cell receptor beta chains in this list originate from one sample, sequenced in a study of cytomegalovirus exposure and HLA in healthy donors. The PCR made use of 60 Vbeta and 13 Jbeta primers. TCRdb's table, derived via immunoSEQ multiplex PCR, lists solely in-frame clones and lacks some. The table shows 100,000 to 150,000 clones, with 75% to 85% occurring only once. The material sequenced was PBMCs. The receptors shown here come from a woman aged 40 to 50 in good health and CMV-seronegative.

This chain joins TRBV25-1 and TRBJ1-4; TRBD1 agrees at 7 bases. Unmatched junction bases numbered 7, after V lost 0 bases and J lost 0 bases. This CDR3 contains 18 residues. Germline V gene lookup returns CDR1 MGHDK and CDR2 SYGVNS. The CDR3 region is CASSEYRGDSSTNEKLFF. The CDR3 nucleotides are TGTGCCAGCAGTGAATATCGTGGGGACAGTTCAACTAATGAAAAACTGTTTTTT.

The chain has TRBV10-3 and TRBJ1-2; D unresolved. The CDR3 covers 13 residues. The germline V gene encodes CDR1 ENHRY and CDR2 SYGVKD. Between the trimmed V and J ends, which lost 6 bases and 5 bases, there was a span of 13 bases. The CDR3 DNA follows: TGTGCCATCAGCAAAGAAGCCGGTTATGGCTACACCTTC. The encoded protein is CAISKEAGYGYTF.

This clone was picked up one time. The junction differs from germline at one of its ends, possibly a read error. The rearrangement links TRBV7-9 to TRBJ1-5, with unresolved D. This CDR3 is 12 amino acids long. From germline, CDR1 is SEHNR and CDR2 FQNEAQ (reference sequence). This chain's CDR3 is CASALSYQPQHF. The CDR3 nucleotides read TGTGCCAGTGCCCTTAGCTATCAGCCCCAGCATTTT.

V and J are TRBV7-9 and TRBJ2-5; TRBD1 matches at 9 bases. Trimming took 5 bases from V and 1 from J; bases not matched to a gene: 8. From germline, CDR1 is SEHNR and CDR2 FQNEAQ (reference sequence). The CDR3 sequence is 16 residues long. The CDR3: CASSRTGTGPQETQYF. DNA of the CDR3: TGTGCCAGCAGCCGAACCGGGACAGGGCCCCAAGAGACCCAGTACTTC.

CDR3 in amino acids: CASRRNTGTDTQYF. In DNA, the CDR3 is TGTGCCAGCAGACGAAATACAGGAACAGATACGCAGTATTTT. The chain carries TRBV2 and TRBJ2-3, with a possible D match to TRBD1 (5 bases). Germline V gene data show CDR1 as SNHLY and CDR2 as FYNNEI. V lost 6 bases and J lost 3, with 13 bases in between. The CDR3 loop spans 14 amino acids.

The chain combines TRBV5-4 with TRBJ1-2, with 9 bases matching TRBD1. The CDR3 covers 14 residues. Germline CDR1 SGHNT, CDR2 YYREEE (reference sequence). Losses at the gene ends were 4 bases for V and 4 bases for J; bases not matched to a gene: 5. The CDR3 region has the DNA TGTGCCAGCAGCCCCGGGACAGGGCCCTATGGCTACACCTTC. This encodes CASSPGTGPYGYTF.

The V call is TRBV9, the J call TRBJ2-3; 7 bases are shared with TRBD1. The V gene end was trimmed by 4 bases and the J gene end by 3 bases; junction bases not matched to a gene: 11. Germline V gene lookup returns CDR1 SGDLS and CDR2 YYNGEE. This CDR3 has 16 amino acids. The DNA for the CDR3 is TGTGCCAGCAGCCAAGAGACAGGGTGGTTAACAGATACGCAGTATTTT. Encoded protein: CASSQETGWLTDTQYF.

The chain links TRBV7-8 to TRBJ2-7; TRBD1 aligns across 7 bases. The trim removed 5 bases at V and 4 bases at J, leaving 5 bases unmatched. The germline gives CDR1 SGHVS, CDR2 FQNEAQ. This CDR3 region has 13 residues. The CDR3 reads CASSPRGWYEQYF. Here the CDR3 DNA reads TGTGCCAGCAGCCCCAGGGGGTGGTACGAGCAGTACTTC. Supplemented by reference TRBV7-8 and TRBJ2-7, the full variable domain reads GAGVSQSPRYKVAKRGQDVALRCDPISGHVSLFWYQQALGQGPEFLTYFQNEAQLDKSGLPSDRFFAERPEGSVSTLKIQRTQQEDSAVYLCASSPRGWYEQYFGPGTRLTVT.

The chain uses TRBV7-9 and TRBJ2-3; 10 bases are shared with TRBD2. This CDR3 is 16 amino acids long. Germline V CDR1 and CDR2: SEHNR, FQNEAQ (reference sequence). The junction had 5 bases not matched to a gene; V was cut back by 1 base and J by 4 bases. CDR3 coding DNA: TGTGCCAGCAGCTTAGGAGCGGGAGGGCCCTCAGATACGCAGTATTTT. It translates to CASSLGAGGPSDTQYF.

The chain uses TRBV20-1 and TRBJ1-1; D unclear. This CDR3 contains 11 residues. The germline gives CDR1 DFQATT, CDR2 SNEGSKA (reference sequence). The germline V and J ends were trimmed by 3 bases and 7 bases, with 9 bases remaining between them. The CDR3 DNA reads TGCAGTGCTAGTTTTCGCGGTGAAGCTTTCTTT. Residues: CSASFRGEAFF.

This clone was observed a few times. The chain carries TRBV4-2 and TRBJ1-1; 7 bases align to TRBD1. The CDR3 contains 15 residues. Per the germline V gene, CDR1 is LGHNA and CDR2 is YNFKEQ. V shed 3 bases and J 3 bases; nucleotides not matched to a gene: 7. CDR3 region: CASSHPGQAHTEAFF. The CDR3 nucleotides are TGTGCCAGCAGCCACCCCGGACAGGCGCACACTGAAGCTTTCTTT.

The chain joins TRBV9 to TRBJ2-7; weak D call: TRBD1 (6 bases). The V gene's germline CDR1 is SGDLS and CDR2 YYNGEE. V shed 4 bases and J shed 2 bases, with 13 bases lying between them. CDR3 size: 14 residues. CDR3 residues: CASSPEDSPYEQYF. CDR3 in DNA: TGTGCCAGCAGCCCAGAGGACAGTCCCTACGAGCAGTACTTC.

The rearrangement links TRBV9 to TRBJ1-3; D is possibly TRBD1 (5 bases). The V and J ends lost 4 bases and 5 bases respectively, with 7 bases between them. The CDR3 consists of 12 residues. CDR1 is SGDLS and CDR2 is YYNGEE in the germline V gene. CDR3 sequence (DNA): TGTGCCAGCAGCATGGACAGAAACACCATATATTTT. This translates into CASSMDRNTIYF.

V usage is TRBV15 and J usage is TRBJ1-1; no reliable D call. The CDR3 runs to 14 residues. V was cut by 11 bases and J by 3 bases, with 19 bases left in between. CDR1 LNHNV and CDR2 YYDKDF come from the germline V gene (reference sequence). CDR3 in amino acids: CASALGEWDTEAFF. The CDR3 coding sequence is TGTGCCTCCGCCCTAGGTGAATGGGACACTGAAGCTTTCTTT.

This chain joins TRBV6-5 and TRBJ1-2; 8 bases line up with TRBD1. V was clipped by 0 bases and J by 3 bases; unmatched bases: 6. Germline assignment: CDR1 MNHEY and CDR2 SVGAGI. The CDR3 covers 16 residues. The chain's CDR3 is CASSYSLDRADYGYTF. The CDR3 nucleotides are TGTGCCAGCAGTTACTCCTTGGACAGGGCCGACTATGGCTACACCTTC.

The chain joins TRBV6-5 to TRBJ1-2; TRBD1 matches 10 bases. Germline assignment: CDR1 MNHEY and CDR2 SVGAGI. V trimming: 7 bases; J trimming: 8 bases; junction bases outside the gene matches: 10. The CDR3 sequence is 14 residues long. In nucleotides, the CDR3 is TGTGCCAGCACCCCGGGACAGGGGAGATGGGGCTACACCTTC. It yields the protein CASTPGQGRWGYTF.

The rearrangement uses TRBV19 and TRBJ1-5; D is uncertain. Germline V lookup: CDR1 LNHDA, CDR2 SQIVND (reference sequence). CDR3 length equals 11 residues. Trimming pared 10 bases from V and 7 bases from J, leaving 11 bases between. CDR3 sequence: CAITGLQPQHF. CDR3 DNA: TGTGCCATCACGGGTCTCCAGCCCCAGCATTTT.

The J gene is TRBJ2-7, the V gene TRBV27; 7 bases align to TRBD1. The length of the CDR3 is 15 residues. V gave up 10 bases and J gave up 5 bases; unmatched junction bases: 17. The V gene's germline CDR1 is MNHEY and CDR2 SMNVEV (reference sequence). Here the CDR3 reads CATWSVAGGQHEQYF. CDR3 coding DNA: TGTGCCACCTGGTCGGTGGCAGGGGGTCAACACGAGCAGTACTTC.

This clone was seen more than once but under ten times. This chain joins TRBV6-1 and TRBJ1-1; D not certain. Germline CDR1 reads MNHNS; CDR2 reads SASEGT. The CDR3 consists of 13 residues. V was pared by 6 bases and J by 4 bases, with 12 bases between. CDR3 nucleotide sequence: TGTGCCAGCAGGGTCCAAGAGAGCACTGAAGCTTTCTTT. Translating gives CASRVQESTEAFF.

This chain connects TRBV27 to TRBJ1-1; maybe TRBD1 (5 bases). The CDR3 contains 13 residues. The ends were cut back, 3 bases at V and 5 bases at J, with 10 bases in the middle. Germline CDR1 is MNHEY and CDR2 is SMNVEV (reference sequence). CDR3 residues: CASSFGRGTEAFF. CDR3 nucleotide sequence: TGTGCCAGCAGTTTCGGACGGGGGACTGAAGCTTTCTTT.

The chain employs TRBV5-1 and TRBJ1-2; D is perhaps TRBD1 (6 bases). V lost 4 bases and J 3 bases, leaving 10 bases between the germline ends. Per the germline V gene, CDR1 is SGHRS and CDR2 is YFSETQ. The CDR3 is 13 residues long. CDR3 amino acids: CASSTSGDYGYTF. The CDR3 nucleotides are TGCGCCAGCAGCACTTCAGGGGACTATGGCTACACCTTC.

The chain couples TRBV6-6 to TRBJ2-2, with D uncertain. V was pared by 4 bases and J by 5 bases, with 14 bases between. CDR1 and CDR2 (germline): MNHNY, SVGAGI (reference sequence). This CDR3 has 15 residues. CDR3 in amino acids: CASSLPAGYTGELFF. In DNA, the CDR3 is TGTGCCAGCAGTTTACCCGCCGGGTATACCGGGGAGCTGTTTTTT.

The chain is built from TRBV5-8 and TRBJ2-7, with TRBD1 as a possible D gene (6 bases). This CDR3 has 13 residues. V was clipped by 7 bases and J by 4 bases, with 15 bases between them. Germline CDR1 SGHTS, CDR2 YDEGEE. CDR3 sequence (DNA): TGTGCCAGCCGGGACACCCAATTTTACGAGCAGTACTTC. Translating gives CASRDTQFYEQYF.

This chain connects TRBV5-1 to TRBJ2-3, with D unresolved. CDR1 is SGHRS, CDR2 YFSETQ, per germline. Trimming removed 2 bases from V and 1 base from J, with 8 bases in between. The CDR3 runs 14 residues. As DNA, the CDR3 is TGCGCCAGCAGCTTTGGGCAGCGCACAGATACGCAGTATTTT. The encoded protein is CASSFGQRTDTQYF. Variable domain in full (rest from reference TRBV5-1 and TRBJ2-3): KAGVTQTPRYLIKTRGQQVTLSCSPISGHRSVSWYQQTPGQGLQFLFEYFSETQRNKGNFPGRFSGRQFSNSRSEMNVSTLELGDSALYLCASSFGQRTDTQYFGPGTRLTVL.

This sequence joins TRBV7-9 and TRBJ1-1; 9 bases are shared with TRBD1. Germline CDR1 SEHNR, CDR2 FQNEAQ (reference sequence). The V segment lost 5 bases and the J segment 7 bases; nucleotides outside the gene matches: 8. The CDR3 consists of 14 residues. The CDR3 reads CASSPGQGANEAFF. DNA of the CDR3: TGTGCCAGCAGCCCGGGACAGGGTGCTAATGAAGCTTTCTTT.

This chain joins TRBV5-8 and TRBJ1-5; D gene uncertain. The CDR3 spans 13 residues. The V and J ends lost 0 bases and 4 bases respectively, with 5 bases between them. The germline V gene encodes CDR1 SGHTS and CDR2 YDEGEE. The CDR3 region has the DNA TGTGCCAGCAGCTTGGGCAGGAATCAGCCCCAGCATTTT. Translated, it gives CASSLGRNQPQHF.